Each of the 31 T cell receptor beta chains below was sequenced from the same sample in a study of identical twins. TCRdb re-called the 5' RACE reads through MiXCR, storing one row per CDR3 protein. Here the sample spans approximately 600,000 distinct CDR3 sequences, about 7% being singletons. The same specimen was also included in a second study, on yellow fever vaccine responses in identical twins.

Input material: PBMCs. The receptor source for this set is a woman under 30 in good health.

The V call is TRBV10-3, the J call TRBJ1-5; the D is unclear. V lost 0 bases, J lost 8 bases, and 14 bases lay in between. The CDR3 sequence is 15 residues long. CDR1 is ENHRY, CDR2 SYGVKD, per germline. The CDR3 protein is CAISESTLKGEPQHF. DNA of the CDR3: TGTGCCATCAGTGAGTCGACTTTGAAGGGCGAGCCCCAGCATTTT.

The sample holds many counts of this clonotype. The junction does not match germline at one end; this may be a read error. The V and J genes are TRBV2 and TRBJ1-4; 8 nucleotides agree with TRBD1. The CDR3 has 15 residues. Per germline, CDR1 SNHLY and CDR2 FYNNEI. The CDR3 reads CAGRQGSVTNEKLFF. CDR3 DNA sequence: TGTGCCGGCAGACAGGGGAGTGTAACTAATGAAAAACTGTTTTTT.

V and J are TRBV11-2 and TRBJ2-1; 8 positions match TRBD2. Unmatched junction bases numbered 9, after V lost 5 bases and J lost 3 bases. This CDR3 spans 16 amino acids. Germline CDR1 reads SGHAT; CDR2 reads FQNNGV. The chain's CDR3 is CASSTRGSGDYNEQFF. DNA of the CDR3: TGTGCCAGCAGCACCCGGGGTAGCGGGGACTACAATGAGCAGTTCTTC.

This clonotype came up a few times. This chain uses TRBV6-5 with TRBJ1-5; tentatively, D is TRBD1 (6 bases). The CDR3 has 18 amino acids. V was cut by 0 bases and J by 2 bases, with 17 bases left in between. CDR1 is MNHEY and CDR2 is SVGAGI in the germline V gene. The CDR3 loop is CASSYSLGGEVRNQPQHF. CDR3 nucleotide sequence: TGTGCCAGCAGTTACTCGCTAGGGGGGGAAGTTCGCAATCAGCCCCAGCATTTT.

This clonotype was seen repeatedly, ten times or more. J is TRBJ1-1 and V is TRBV12-3 or TRBV12-4, with a tentative D call TRBD1 (6 bases). The V gene lost 2 bases and the J gene lost 6 bases, with 7 bases spanning the gap. The CDR3 has 12 amino acids. CDR3 amino acids: CASSLSGAEAFF. The CDR3 DNA reads TGTGCCAGCAGTTTATCAGGGGCTGAAGCTTTCTTT.

This clonotype was seen repeatedly, ten times or more. The rearrangement joins TRBV10-3 to TRBJ1-1, with 7 bases aligning to TRBD1. The germline CDR1 and CDR2 sequences are ENHRY and SYGVKD. The CDR3 runs 13 residues. The J segment lost 8 bases and the V segment lost 6 bases, leaving 9 bases of the junction unmatched. In nucleotides, the CDR3 is TGTGCCATCAGGCGCCCAGGGGGGACCGAAGCTTTCTTT. Translated: CAIRRPGGTEAFF.

This clonotype has ten or more counts. The chain recombines TRBV15 with TRBJ2-7; D tentatively fits TRBD1 or TRBD2 (5 bases each). This CDR3 has 15 residues. The V end lost 1 base, the J end lost 6 bases, and 16 bases lay between the germline ends. Germline V gene data show CDR1 as LNHNV and CDR2 as YYDKDF (reference sequence). CDR3 residues: CATSRAGTMTIEQYF. In DNA form, the CDR3 reads TGTGCCACCAGCAGAGCCGGGACGATGACTATCGAGCAGTACTTC.

Ten or more counts support this clonotype. The CDR3 is CASSETGGANSPLHF. CDR3 bases: TGTGCCAGCAGCGAGACAGGGGGTGCAAATTCACCCCTCCACTTT. The chain joins TRBV7-9 to TRBJ1-6, with 9 positions matching TRBD1. The trim removed 5 bases at V and 7 bases at J, leaving 6 bases unmatched. Germline V lookup: CDR1 SEHNR, CDR2 FQNEAQ (reference sequence). This CDR3 spans 15 amino acids.

This clonotype was detected many times. The gene calls are TRBV18 and TRBJ2-7, with D uncertain. CDR1 is KGHSH, CDR2 LQKENI, per germline. This CDR3 is 14 amino acids long. Trimming shortened V by 3 bases and J by 5 bases, and 14 bases separated the two germline ends. CDR3 nucleotides: TGTGCCAGCTCACCGGAATGGCGATCCCACGAGCAGTACTTC. Its protein is CASSPEWRSHEQYF.

This clonotype was detected only a few times. The chain joins TRBV28 to TRBJ2-7; no clear D. Germline CDR1 MDHEN, CDR2 SYDVKM. Trimming cost V 5 bases and J 6 bases, with 23 bases left between them. The CDR3 length is 16 residues. The CDR3 loop is CASSNVLKWSILEQYF. The CDR3 coding sequence is TGTGCCAGCAGTAATGTACTAAAGTGGAGTATCCTCGAGCAGTACTTC.

At least ten counts were recorded for this clonotype. This chain links TRBV10-3 with TRBJ2-1; 8 bases map to TRBD2. CDR1 and CDR2 from the germline V gene are ENHRY and SYGVKD. The CDR3 is 20 amino acids. Trimming cost V 3 bases and J 5 bases; bases outside gene matches: 21. CDR3 in amino acids: CAISDPLKLAGTSLHNEQFF. In nucleotides, the CDR3 is TGTGCCATCAGTGATCCACTAAAATTGGCCGGGACTAGTCTTCACAATGAGCAGTTCTTC.

This clonotype was detected many times. The chain joins TRBV6-2 or TRBV6-3 to TRBJ1-6; 8 bases are shared with TRBD1. J gave up 8 bases and V 0 bases, and 6 bases lay outside the gene matches. This CDR3 region has 16 residues. CDR1 and CDR2 (germline): MNHEY, SVGEGT. The CDR3 loop reads CASSYSWTGPDSPLHF. DNA for the CDR3: TGTGCCAGCAGTTACTCATGGACAGGGCCGGATTCACCCCTCCACTTT.

This clonotype came up many times. The chain couples TRBV12-3 or TRBV12-4 to TRBJ2-7; D is ambiguous. The germline V and J ends were trimmed by 6 bases and 5 bases, with 14 bases remaining between them. The CDR3 spans 13 residues. The CDR3 is CASSLGQPDEQYF. The DNA of the CDR3 is TGTGCCAGCAGCCTGGGTCAGCCGGACGAGCAGTACTTC.

This clonotype was seen at least ten times. The rearrangement joins TRBV4-1 to TRBJ1-2, with D maybe TRBD1 (6 bases). V shed 1 base and J shed 4 bases, with 16 bases lying between them. This CDR3 comprises 16 residues. CDR1 is MGHRA, CDR2 YSYEKL, per germline. CDR3 amino acids: CASSQGPPGAAYGYTF. DNA of the CDR3: TGCGCCAGCAGCCAAGGGCCACCGGGGGCAGCCTATGGCTACACCTTC.

At least ten counts were recorded for this clonotype. The gene calls are TRBV12-3 or TRBV12-4 and TRBJ2-7; the D gene is possibly TRBD1 (6 bases). There are 15 residues in the CDR3. Trimming removed 6 bases from V and 5 bases from J, with 20 bases in between. As DNA, the CDR3 is TGTGCCAGCAGCTTACAGGGCTTTCGTGGAAACGAGCAGTACTTC. Protein sequence: CASSLQGFRGNEQYF.

The J gene is TRBJ2-5, the V gene TRBV7-8; 13 bases match TRBD2. Germline trimming cut 4 bases from V and 5 bases from J; bases unmatched to any gene: 13. Germline V lookup: CDR1 SGHVS, CDR2 FQNEAQ. The CDR3 sequence is 18 residues long. Here the CDR3 reads CASSSHWTSGSLMETQYF. The CDR3 DNA reads as TGTGCCAGCAGCTCCCATTGGACTAGCGGGAGTTTGATGGAGACCCAGTACTTC.

The chain employs TRBV7-3 and TRBJ2-5; maybe TRBD1 (6 bases). Germline V gene data show CDR1 as SGHTA and CDR2 as FQGTGA. This CDR3 region has 15 residues. Between the trimmed V and J ends, which lost 4 bases and 1 base, there was a span of 13 bases. The CDR3 nucleotides are TGTGCCAGCAGCTCCCAGGGGTGGTTCCAAGAGACCCAGTACTTC. Its protein product is CASSSQGWFQETQYF. The whole variable domain, remainder taken from reference TRBV7-3 and TRBJ2-5, is GAGVSQTPSNKVTEKGKYVELRCDPISGHTALYWYRQSLGQGPEFLIYFQGTGAADDSGLPNDRFFAVRPEGSVSTLKIQRTERGDSAVYLCASSSQGWFQETQYFGPGTRLLVL.

This clonotype was found many times. This chain joins TRBV20-1 and TRBJ2-3, with 13 bases aligning to TRBD2. Looked up from germline, CDR1 is DFQATT and CDR2 is SNEGSKA (reference sequence). CDR3 length equals 18 residues. J gave up 4 bases and V 0 bases, and 10 bases lay outside the gene matches. CDR3 nucleotide sequence: TGCAGTGCTAGAGATCCCACTAGCGGGAGGGCCCGGTCAGATACGCAGTATTTT. This translates into CSARDPTSGRARSDTQYF.

This clonotype has a count of ten or more. The rearrangement links TRBV5-1 to TRBJ1-5; D unclear. Between the trimmed V and J ends, which lost 0 bases and 3 bases, there was a span of 10 bases. The CDR3 length is 15 residues. Germline V gene data show CDR1 as SGHRS and CDR2 as YFSETQ. The CDR3 nucleotides read TGCGCCAGCAGCTTGGATGGCCAGACCAATCAGCCCCAGCATTTT. Protein: CASSLDGQTNQPQHF.

This clonotype was observed many times. The chain uses TRBV28 and TRBJ2-7; D gene unclear. Germline-derived CDR1 and CDR2 are MDHEN and SYDVKM. Between the trimmed V and J ends, which lost 1 base and 6 bases, there was a span of 10 bases. This CDR3 has 13 residues. CDR3 region: CASSLSGPAEQYV. The CDR3 nucleotides read TGTGCCAGCAGTTTATCCGGTCCCGCCGAGCAGTACGTC.

The chain recombines TRBV2 with TRBJ2-1, with D possibly TRBD2 on 7 matching bases. The ends were cut back, 4 bases at V and 9 bases at J, with 19 bases in the middle. There are 15 residues in the CDR3. Germline assignment: CDR1 SNHLY and CDR2 FYNNEI. In DNA, the CDR3 is TGTGCCAGCAGTGTTGCGGGGGCCTTCTGGGGTGAGCAGTTCTTC. Translation: CASSVAGAFWGEQFF.

The chain employs TRBV10-1 and TRBJ2-5; tentatively, D is TRBD1 (5 bases). Germline CDR1 WNHNN, CDR2 SYGVQD (reference sequence). This CDR3 spans 14 amino acids. The V and J ends lost 2 bases and 2 bases respectively, with 9 bases between them. CDR3 sequence reads: CASSEETAQETQYF. CDR3 coding DNA: TGCGCCAGCAGTGAGGAGACAGCACAAGAGACCCAGTACTTC.

This clonotype was counted ten times or more. The J gene is TRBJ2-1, the V gene TRBV12-3 or TRBV12-4; D is perhaps TRBD2 (5 bases). CDR3 length equals 15 residues. Trimming left V 1 base short and J 3 bases short, with 10 bases between. DNA for the CDR3: TGTGCCAGCAGTTTAGGCCGGGATTACTACAATGAGCAGTTCTTC. It yields the protein CASSLGRDYYNEQFF.

This clonotype was observed many times. The chain joins TRBV4-2 to TRBJ2-1; 7 nucleotides agree with TRBD2. This CDR3 is built from 12 residues. V lost 8 bases to trimming and J lost 3 bases; unmatched junction nucleotides: 1. The germline V gene encodes CDR1 LGHNA and CDR2 YNFKEQ. The CDR3 region is CASGGVYNEQFF. CDR3 bases: TGTGCCAGCGGGGGGGTCTACAATGAGCAGTTCTTC.

This clonotype was observed a few times. The chain carries TRBV5-1 and TRBJ2-7; 13 bases line up with TRBD2. This CDR3 comprises 16 residues. CDR1 is SGHRS and CDR2 is YFSETQ in the germline V gene. With V trimmed by 4 bases and J by 3 bases, 7 bases remained unmatched. The CDR3 region is CASSPATSGRFYEQYF. CDR3 DNA sequence: TGCGCCAGCAGCCCGGCGACTAGCGGGAGGTTCTACGAGCAGTACTTC.

This clonotype was counted between two and nine times. V gene TRBV5-6 combines with J gene TRBJ2-7; 7 nucleotides align to TRBD1. Per the germline V gene, CDR1 is SGHDT and CDR2 is YYEEEE. The CDR3 length is 13 residues. Unmatched junction bases numbered 2, after V lost 4 bases and J lost 1 base. CDR3 in amino acids: CASSPGQSYEQYV. CDR3 DNA sequence: TGTGCCAGCAGCCCGGGACAGTCCTACGAGCAGTACGTC.

This clonotype has at least ten counts. The V call is TRBV25-1, the J call TRBJ1-2; maybe TRBD1 (5 bases). The CDR3 has 15 amino acids. V lost 10 bases and J 2 bases, leaving 20 bases between the germline ends. The germline CDR1 and CDR2 sequences are MGHDK and SYGVNS. The CDR3 sequence is CATRDSEGGNYGYTF. As DNA, the CDR3 is TGTGCCACCCGGGACTCCGAAGGCGGGAACTATGGCTACACCTTC.

This clonotype was observed a handful of times. J is TRBJ2-2 and V is TRBV28; D is ambiguous. V was trimmed by 2 bases and J by 3 bases, leaving 7 bases between them. The CDR3 runs 14 residues. CDR1 is MDHEN and CDR2 is SYDVKM in the germline V gene. This chain's CDR3 is CASSLVDYTGELFF. Written as DNA, the CDR3 is TGTGCCAGCAGTTTAGTGGATTACACCGGGGAGCTGTTTTTT. Full variable domain (outside the CDR3, taken from reference TRBV28 and TRBJ2-2): DVKVTQSSRYLVKRTGEKVFLECVQDMDHENMFWYRQDPGLGLRLIYFSYDVKMKEKGDIPEGYSVSREKKERFSLILESASTNQTSMYLCASSLVDYTGELFFGEGSRLTVL.

V and J are TRBV2 and TRBJ2-2, with D possibly being TRBD1 (5 bases). The V end lost 6 bases, the J end lost 2 bases, and 13 bases lay between the germline ends. This CDR3 has 15 amino acids. The germline gives CDR1 SNHLY, CDR2 FYNNEI. The CDR3 region is CASRTGQGNTGELFF. The CDR3 DNA follows: TGTGCCAGCAGGACCGGACAAGGAAACACCGGGGAGCTGTTTTTT.

This clonotype has more than one count but fewer than ten. V gene TRBV4-1 combines with J gene TRBJ2-5, with a weak D call TRBD1 (6 bases). V was pared by 1 base and J by 5 bases, with 23 bases between. Germline assignment: CDR1 MGHRA and CDR2 YSYEKL. The CDR3 loop spans 18 amino acids. CDR3 protein: CASSQVRDLGQRWETQYF. CDR3 bases: TGCGCCAGCAGCCAAGTCCGAGACCTAGGACAGCGATGGGAGACCCAGTACTTC.

V usage is TRBV7-8 and J usage is TRBJ2-1; D might be TRBD2 (6 bases). The CDR3 length is 15 residues. Trimming removed 8 bases at V and 0 bases at J, with 14 bases between. Germline V gene data show CDR1 as SGHVS and CDR2 as FQNEAQ. CDR3 sequence: CASVSGLSSYNEQFF. The CDR3 DNA sequence: TGTGCCAGCGTGAGCGGGCTAAGCTCCTACAATGAGCAGTTCTTC.